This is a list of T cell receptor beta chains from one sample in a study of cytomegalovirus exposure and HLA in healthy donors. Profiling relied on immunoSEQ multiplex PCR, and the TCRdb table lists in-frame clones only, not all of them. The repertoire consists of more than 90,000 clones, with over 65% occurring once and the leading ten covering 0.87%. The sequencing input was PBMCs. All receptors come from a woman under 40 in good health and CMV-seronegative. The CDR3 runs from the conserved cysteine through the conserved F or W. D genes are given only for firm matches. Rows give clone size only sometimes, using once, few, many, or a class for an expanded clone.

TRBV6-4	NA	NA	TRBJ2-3	TGTGCCAGCAGTGATCTGGGCACGCAGTATTTT	CASSDLGTQYF
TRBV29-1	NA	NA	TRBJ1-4	TGCAGCGTGCAATGGGGGCCCAATGAAAAACTGTTTTTT	CSVQWGPNEKLFF
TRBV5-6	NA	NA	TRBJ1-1	TGTGCCAGCAGCTTGGGGGGCGGTGCTTTCTTT	CASSLGGGAFF
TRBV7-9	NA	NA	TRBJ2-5	TGTGCCAGCAGCTCTTGGCAGGGGGAGACCCAGTACTTC	CASSSWQGETQYF
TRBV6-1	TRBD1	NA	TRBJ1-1	TGTGCCAGCACCAGACAGGGACACACAAACACTGAAGCTTTCTTT	CASTRQGHTNTEAFF
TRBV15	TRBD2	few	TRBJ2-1	TGTGCCACCAGCAGAGAGGTTAGAAGCGGGGGCTACAATGAGCAGTTCTTC	CATSREVRSGGYNEQFF
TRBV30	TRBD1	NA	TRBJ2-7	TGTGCCTGGTCCGGGACAGGGACCTACGAGCAGTACTTC	CAWSGTGTYEQYF
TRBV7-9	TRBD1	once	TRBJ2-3	TGTGCCAGCAGCACCCGACAGGGAATAGGCACAGATACGCAGTATTTT	CASSTRQGIGTDTQYF
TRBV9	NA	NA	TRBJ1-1	TGTGCCAGCAGCGACCCCTGGCTTGGTGGTGGAGGGAGGCCTGAAGCTTTCTTT	CASSDPWLGGGGRPEAFF
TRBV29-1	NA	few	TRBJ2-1	TGCAGCGTCGCCGGGACATCATACAATGAGCAGTTCTTC	CSVAGTSYNEQFF
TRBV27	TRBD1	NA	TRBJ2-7	TGTGCCAGCAGCCACATTGGACAGGGAAAACCCTACGAGCAGTACTTC	CASSHIGQGKPYEQYF
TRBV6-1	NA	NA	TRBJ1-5	TGTGCCAGCACCCCTCTTTCCAGCAATCAGCCCCAGCATTTT	CASTPLSSNQPQHF
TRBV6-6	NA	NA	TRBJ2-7	TGTGCCAGCAGTTACCCGGGCGGAGGACGCTCCTACGAGCAGTACTTC	CASSYPGGGRSYEQYF
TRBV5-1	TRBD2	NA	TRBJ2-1	TGCGCCAGCAGCTTATCAACCGGGACTAGCTCTAATGAGCAGTTCTTC	CASSLSTGTSSNEQFF
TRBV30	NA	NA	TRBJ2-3	TGTGCCTGGAGGTTCGCGGGGGCCGCAGATACGCAGTATTTT	CAWRFAGAADTQYF
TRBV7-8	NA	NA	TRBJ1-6	TGTGCCAGCACCGATAGCTGGGGAGTGCGGCAGGGGTCACCCCTCCACTTT	CASTDSWGVRQGSPLHF